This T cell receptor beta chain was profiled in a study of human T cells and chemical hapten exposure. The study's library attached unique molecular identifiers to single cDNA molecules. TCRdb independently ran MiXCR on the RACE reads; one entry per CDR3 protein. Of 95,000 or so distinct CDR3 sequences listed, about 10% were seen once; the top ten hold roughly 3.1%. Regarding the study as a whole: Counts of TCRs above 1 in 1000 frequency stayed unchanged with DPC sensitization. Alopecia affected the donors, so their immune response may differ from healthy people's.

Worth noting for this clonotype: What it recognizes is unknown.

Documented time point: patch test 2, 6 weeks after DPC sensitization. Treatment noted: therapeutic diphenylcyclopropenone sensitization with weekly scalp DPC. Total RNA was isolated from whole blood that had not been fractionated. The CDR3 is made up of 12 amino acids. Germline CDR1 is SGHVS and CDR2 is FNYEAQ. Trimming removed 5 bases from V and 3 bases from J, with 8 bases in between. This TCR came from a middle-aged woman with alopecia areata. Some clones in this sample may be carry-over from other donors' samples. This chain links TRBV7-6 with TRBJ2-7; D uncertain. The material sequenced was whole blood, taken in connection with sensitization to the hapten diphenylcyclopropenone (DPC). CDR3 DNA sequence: TGTGCCAGCAGCCCCACCCTCTACGAGCAGTACTTC. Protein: CASSPTLYEQYF.